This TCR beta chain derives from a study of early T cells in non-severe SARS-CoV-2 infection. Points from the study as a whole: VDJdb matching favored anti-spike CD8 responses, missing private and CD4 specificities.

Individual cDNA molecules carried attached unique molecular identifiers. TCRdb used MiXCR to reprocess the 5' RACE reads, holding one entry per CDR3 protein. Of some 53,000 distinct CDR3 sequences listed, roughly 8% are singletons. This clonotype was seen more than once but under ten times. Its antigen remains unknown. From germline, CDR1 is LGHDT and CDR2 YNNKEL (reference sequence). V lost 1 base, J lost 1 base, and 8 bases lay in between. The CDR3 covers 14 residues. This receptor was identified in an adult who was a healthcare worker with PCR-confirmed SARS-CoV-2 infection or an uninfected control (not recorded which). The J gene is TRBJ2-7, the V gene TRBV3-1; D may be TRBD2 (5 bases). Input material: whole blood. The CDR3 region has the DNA TGTGCCAGCAGCCAAGCCCAGCGGTCCTACGAGCAGTACTTC. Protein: CASSQAQRSYEQYF.